Sequencing of this T cell receptor beta chain was carried out in a study of CD8+ T cells in alopecia areata. The CDR3 loop spans 14 amino acids. From germline, CDR1 is MNHEY and CDR2 SMNVEV (reference sequence). V trimming: 2 bases; J trimming: 7 bases; junction bases outside the gene matches: 7. Treatment given: oral pan-JAK inhibitor, 5-10 mg twice daily. Broader study findings: Shared TCR sequences were less clear between patients than in mice, possibly partly from HLA diversity.

To note about this clone: Its antigen is not known.

RNA extraction was followed by reverse transcription into cDNA, which acted as the sequencing template. Clones were sequenced by immunoSEQ multiplex PCR, and TCRdb holds only the in-frame ones, with some missing. The sample lists some 210,000 clones; more than 55% were seen once. The rearrangement uses TRBV27 and TRBJ1-2; 7 bases line up with TRBD1. The specimen comprised CD4+ T cells sorted from blood, sampled at week 44, from a patient treated with tofacitinib. This TCR derives from a human donor with alopecia areata. The chain's CDR3 is CASSLRSDRRGYTF. DNA for the CDR3: TGTGCCAGCAGTTTACGTTCGGACAGGCGTGGCTACACCTTC.